This T cell receptor (beta chain) was found in a study of cytotoxic CD8 clonotypes in ibrutinib-treated CLL. Study context: IGHV unmutated fewer than 18; relapsed/refractory around twelve; treatment-naive about 14. Notes on the study in general: Clonality went up at the time of ibrutinib response, stayed stable in sustained remission, and later dropped back toward its baseline level at progression. Against age-matched healthy donors, baseline clonality ran higher and tracked circulating CD8+ T-cell counts. Public clonotypes were seen rarely and were contracted or stable on treatment.

The protocol was immunoSEQ multiplex PCR, while the TCRdb copy is restricted to in-frame clones and leaves out a portion. The sample records approximately 120,000 clones, about 50% being singletons. As regards this clone: The antigen is not known.

This TCR was recovered from a human donor with chronic lymphocytic leukemia. The sample in question was PBMCs, obtained after 24 months of ibrutinib treatment.

Here the CDR3 reads CASSSTGGNPTYEQYF. As DNA, the CDR3 is TGTGCCAGCAGCTCGACAGGGGGCAACCCTACCTACGAGCAGTACTTC. The chain links TRBV5-4 to TRBJ2-7, with 10 bases aligning to TRBD1. CDR3 size: 16 residues. V was clipped by 3 bases and J by 2 bases; unmatched bases: 8. Germline CDR1 reads SGHNT; CDR2 reads YYREEE (reference sequence).